A selection of T cell receptor beta chains follows, all from one sample in a study of CD8 T cells in ankylosing spondylitis. Each CDR3 protein is one row after TCRdb ran MiXCR on the 5' RACE reads. The sample yields 150,000 to 200,000 distinct CDR3 sequences, 9.5% to 15% seen once. Specimen: blood, either unsorted or a sorted T cell fraction (not recorded which). These receptor sequences come from a male donor with ankylosing spondylitis or in good health (not recorded which). The CDR3 runs from the conserved cysteine through the conserved F or W. A D gene is named only where the DNA matches it firmly. The listing skips clone size in some rows; elsewhere it reads once, few, many or a size class.

V gene: TRBV3-1
D gene: TRBD2
CDR3 length: 15
clone size: .
J gene: TRBJ2-1
CDR3 protein: CASSRTSGIVKEQFF
CDR3 DNA: TGTGCCAGCAGCCGGACTAGCGGGATTGTAAAAGAGCAGTTCTTC

V gene: TRBV4-2
D gene: TRBD2
CDR3 length: 18
clone size: .
J gene: TRBJ2-3
CDR3 protein: CASSPAGLAGSGTDTQYF
CDR3 DNA: TGTGCCAGCAGCCCAGCCGGACTAGCGGGAAGTGGCACAGATACGCAGTATTTT

V gene: TRBV27
D gene: TRBD2
CDR3 length: 14
clone size: many
J gene: TRBJ2-3
CDR3 protein: CASGGSRTTEAQYF
CDR3 DNA: TGTGCCAGCGGCGGGAGCCGCACAACGGAAGCGCAGTATTTT

V gene: TRBV7-9
D gene: .
CDR3 length: 12
clone size: .
J gene: TRBJ2-1
CDR3 protein: CASSAGTDEQFF
CDR3 DNA: TGTGCCAGCTCGGCGGGGACGGATGAGCAGTTCTTC

V gene: TRBV30
D gene: TRBD1
CDR3 length: 13
clone size: .
J gene: TRBJ2-5
CDR3 protein: CAWRADRGETQYF
CDR3 DNA: TGTGCCTGGAGGGCAGACAGGGGAGAGACCCAGTACTTC

V gene: TRBV11-2
D gene: .
CDR3 length: 15
clone size: .
J gene: TRBJ1-5
CDR3 protein: CASSLGQGPIQPQHF
CDR3 DNA: TGTGCCAGCAGCTTAGGTCAGGGACCGATTCAGCCCCAGCATTTT

V gene: TRBV7-9
D gene: .
CDR3 length: 13
clone size: .
J gene: TRBJ2-7
CDR3 protein: CASNLPGDYEQYF
CDR3 DNA: TGTGCCAGCAACTTGCCCGGGGACTACGAGCAGTACTTC

V gene: TRBV12-3/TRBV12-4
D gene: TRBD1
CDR3 length: 17
clone size: few
J gene: TRBJ1-2
CDR3 protein: CASSLGQARALHYGYTF
CDR3 DNA: TGTGCCAGCAGTCTTGGACAGGCCCGGGCATTACACTATGGCTACACCTTC

V gene: TRBV4-1
D gene: TRBD2
CDR3 length: 16
clone size: .
J gene: TRBJ2-3
CDR3 protein: CASSPRTSGGQDTQYF
CDR3 DNA: TGCGCCAGCAGCCCGCGGACTAGCGGGGGCCAAGATACGCAGTATTTT

V gene: TRBV5-8
D gene: .
CDR3 length: 15
clone size: few
J gene: TRBJ2-3
CDR3 protein: CASSLDGGVADTQYF
CDR3 DNA: TGTGCCAGCAGCTTGGACGGTGGGGTTGCAGATACGCAGTATTTT

V gene: TRBV3-1
D gene: .
CDR3 length: 15
clone size: few
J gene: TRBJ2-1
CDR3 protein: CASSQERGPYNEQFF
CDR3 DNA: TGTGCCAGCAGCCAAGAGCGGGGTCCCTACAATGAGCAGTTCTTC

V gene: TRBV7-9
D gene: .
CDR3 length: 14
clone size: few
J gene: TRBJ1-5
CDR3 protein: CASSVTGSNQPQHF
CDR3 DNA: TGTGCCAGCAGCGTCACAGGCAGCAATCAGCCCCAGCATTTT

V gene: TRBV5-1
D gene: TRBD2
CDR3 length: 17
clone size: .
J gene: TRBJ2-3
CDR3 protein: CASSSTLAGRSTDTQYF
CDR3 DNA: TGCGCCAGCAGCTCTACTTTAGCGGGGAGAAGCACAGATACGCAGTATTTT

V gene: TRBV29-1
D gene: TRBD1
CDR3 length: 12
clone size: .
J gene: TRBJ2-7
CDR3 protein: CSVMDRDHEQYF
CDR3 DNA: TGCAGCGTAATGGACAGGGACCACGAGCAGTACTTC

V gene: TRBV6-6
D gene: TRBD2
CDR3 length: 13
clone size: few
J gene: TRBJ2-7
CDR3 protein: CASRGTSRDEQYF
CDR3 DNA: TGTGCCAGCAGAGGGACTAGCCGCGACGAGCAGTACTTC

V gene: TRBV12-3/TRBV12-4
D gene: TRBD1
CDR3 length: 13
clone size: many
J gene: TRBJ2-7
CDR3 protein: CASSQGQEDEQYF
CDR3 DNA: TGTGCCAGCAGCCAGGGACAGGAGGACGAGCAGTACTTC

V gene: TRBV5-1
D gene: .
CDR3 length: 15
clone size: few
J gene: TRBJ2-7
CDR3 protein: CASSLDGIPGGEQYF
CDR3 DNA: TGCGCCAGCAGCTTGGACGGGATCCCTGGCGGCGAGCAGTACTTC

V gene: TRBV27
D gene: .
CDR3 length: 13
clone size: .
J gene: TRBJ1-2
CDR3 protein: CASSFSRDHGYTF
CDR3 DNA: TGTGCCAGCAGTTTTAGTAGGGACCATGGCTACACCTTC